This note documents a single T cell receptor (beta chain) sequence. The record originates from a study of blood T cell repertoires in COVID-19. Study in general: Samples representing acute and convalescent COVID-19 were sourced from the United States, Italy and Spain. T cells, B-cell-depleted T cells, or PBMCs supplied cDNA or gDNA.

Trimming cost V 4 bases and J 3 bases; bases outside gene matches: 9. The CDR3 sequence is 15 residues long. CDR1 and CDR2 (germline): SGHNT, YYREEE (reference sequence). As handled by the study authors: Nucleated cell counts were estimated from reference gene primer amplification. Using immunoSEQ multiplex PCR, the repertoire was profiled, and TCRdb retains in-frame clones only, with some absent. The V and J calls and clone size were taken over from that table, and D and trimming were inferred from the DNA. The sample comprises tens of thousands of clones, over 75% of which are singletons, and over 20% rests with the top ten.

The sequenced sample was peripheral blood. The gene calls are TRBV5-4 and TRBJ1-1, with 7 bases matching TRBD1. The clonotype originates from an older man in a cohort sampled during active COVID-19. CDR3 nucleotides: TGTGCCAGCAGCGTACAGGGGAGGAGAGACACTGAAGCTTTCTTT. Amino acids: CASSVQGRRDTEAFF.